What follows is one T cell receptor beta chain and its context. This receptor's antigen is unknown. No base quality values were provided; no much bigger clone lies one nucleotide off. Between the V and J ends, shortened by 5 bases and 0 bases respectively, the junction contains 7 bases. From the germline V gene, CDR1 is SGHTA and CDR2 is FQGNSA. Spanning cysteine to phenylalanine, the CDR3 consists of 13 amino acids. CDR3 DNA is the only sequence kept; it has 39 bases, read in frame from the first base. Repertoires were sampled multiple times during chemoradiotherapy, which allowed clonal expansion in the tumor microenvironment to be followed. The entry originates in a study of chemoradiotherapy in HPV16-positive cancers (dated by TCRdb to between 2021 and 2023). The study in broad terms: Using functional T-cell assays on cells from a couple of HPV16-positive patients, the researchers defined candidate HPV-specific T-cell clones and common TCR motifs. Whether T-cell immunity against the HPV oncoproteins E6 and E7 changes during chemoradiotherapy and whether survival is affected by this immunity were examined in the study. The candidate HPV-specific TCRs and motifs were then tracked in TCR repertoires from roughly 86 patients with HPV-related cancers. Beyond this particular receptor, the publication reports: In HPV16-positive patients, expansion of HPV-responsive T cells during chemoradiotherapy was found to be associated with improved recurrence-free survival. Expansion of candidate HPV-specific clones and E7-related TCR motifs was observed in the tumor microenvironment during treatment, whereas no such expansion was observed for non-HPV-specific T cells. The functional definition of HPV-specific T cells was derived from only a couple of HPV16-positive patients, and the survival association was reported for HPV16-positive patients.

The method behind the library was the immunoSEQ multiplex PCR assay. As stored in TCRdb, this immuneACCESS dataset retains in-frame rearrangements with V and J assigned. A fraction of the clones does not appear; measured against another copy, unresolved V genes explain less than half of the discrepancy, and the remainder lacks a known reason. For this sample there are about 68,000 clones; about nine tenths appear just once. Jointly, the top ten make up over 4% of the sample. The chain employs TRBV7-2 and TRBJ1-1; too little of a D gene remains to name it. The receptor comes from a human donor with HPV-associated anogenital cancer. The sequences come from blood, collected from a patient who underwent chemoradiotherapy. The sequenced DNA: TGTGCCAGCAGCGCACAGATGAACACTGAAGCTTTCTTT. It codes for CASSAQMNTEAFF.